This T cell receptor beta chain was documented in a study of blood T cell repertoires in COVID-19. Assay: immunoSEQ multiplex PCR; the TCRdb copy retains only in-frame clones and omits some. Of about 240,000 clones listed, around 86% are singletons. Germline V gene data show CDR1 as MNHEY and CDR2 as SVGAGI. There are 14 residues in the CDR3. V lost 2 bases, J lost 7 bases, and 14 bases lay in between. Sequencing input: peripheral blood. This chain connects TRBV6-5 to TRBJ1-2; unclear D gene. This receptor was identified in a man aged 30 to 39 who had recovered from COVID-19. Here the CDR3 DNA reads TGTGCCAGCAGTTACCGCTCACGAGGTCCTGGCTACACCTTC. The encoded protein is CASSYRSRGPGYTF.